This TCR beta chain derives from a study of cytomegalovirus exposure and HLA in healthy donors. Study-level findings and limits: The study recorded over 150 TCR beta chains that were cytomegalovirus-associated. Analyzed later, most CMV-associated TCR beta chains appeared HLA-restricted.

This CDR3 spans 13 amino acids. Germline CDR1 reads SGDLS; CDR2 reads YYNGEE. The ends were cut back, 0 bases at V and 7 bases at J, with 8 bases in the middle. On this clone itself: Its antigen is not identified.

The primer mix had 60 Vbeta and 13 Jbeta primers. Sequencing used immunoSEQ multiplex PCR; TCRdb keeps in-frame clones, though not all of them. This table lists tens of thousands of clones. The receptor was derived from a woman aged 40 to 55 in good health and CMV-seronegative. The sample comprised PBMCs. The chain links TRBV9 to TRBJ2-1; D is possibly TRBD1 (5 bases). The CDR3 DNA sequence: TGTGCCAGCAGCGTAGCCCCAGGGAATGAGCAGTTCTTC. Protein: CASSVAPGNEQFF.